This T cell receptor beta chain is drawn from a study of OX40 agonist ivuxolimab in advanced cancers. Sequenced by immunoSEQ multiplex PCR; TCRdb stores in-frame clones only, minus some. The sample lists some 100,000 clones; approximately 89% were seen once. There are 14 residues in the CDR3. V lost 4 bases and J lost 6; bases outside the gene matches: 3. Germline V CDR1 and CDR2: LNHDA, SQIVND (reference sequence). This specimen was CD4+ or CD8+ T cells sorted from blood, taken in a trial of the OX40 agonist ivuxolimab. The sequence came from an adult with an advanced solid tumor such as melanoma, head and neck, liver or kidney cancer. The V call is TRBV19, the J call TRBJ1-5; TRBD1 matches at 10 bases. CDR3 DNA: TGTGCCAGTAGTACGGGACAGGGGTTTCAGCCCCAGCATTTT. This gives the protein CASSTGQGFQPQHF.